The following is a TCR beta chain sequence with its context. Assay: immunoSEQ multiplex PCR; the TCRdb copy retains only in-frame clones and omits some. Of 200,000 or so clones in the sample, over 90% are singletons; the top ten hold about 1.6%. These data belong to a study of control samples from healthy donors and cancer patients. The clonotype comes from a man in his fifties in good health. Sequencing was done on a sample of blood.

CDR3 DNA sequence: TGTGCCAGCAGCTCCTCGGGGGGGGACTACAATGAGCAGTTCTTC. It translates to CASSSSGGDYNEQFF. The chain links TRBV7-2 to TRBJ2-1; 8 bases line up with TRBD2. The CDR3 has 15 amino acids. The ends lost 4 bases at V and 3 bases at J; junction bases unmatched: 5. Germline CDR1 and CDR2: SGHTA and FQGNSA.